Following are 26 T cell receptor beta chains from one sample sequenced in a study of T-cell reconstitution after alpha-beta-depleted transplantation in children. As it was prepared, the TCRbeta library received unique molecular identifiers. TCRdb independently ran MiXCR on the PCR reads; one entry per CDR3 protein. This repertoire shows 120,000 to 150,000 distinct CDR3 sequences, more than 8% found once; its top ten account for about a sixth. The starting material was PBMCs, mostly from graft donor cells, obtained 180 days after TCRalphabeta/CD19-depleted stem cell transplant. These receptors all stem from a female patient between 2 and 10 years old who had a stem cell transplant for congenital amegakaryocytic thrombocytopenia, so the T cells may come from the graft donor.

The gene calls are TRBV7-2 and TRBJ2-3; D might be TRBD1 or TRBD2, each matching 5 bases. Germline CDR1 SGHTA, CDR2 FQGNSA. Trimming took off 2 bases at V and 11 bases at J, with 17 bases between the two ends. CDR3 size: 14 residues. CDR3 sequence (DNA): TGTGCCAGCAGCTTACCGCCGGGACCCTTGGGGCAGTATTTT. Amino acid sequence: CASSLPPGPLGQYF.

About this clonotype: At one boundary the junction diverges from the germline segment, which might be a read error. This chain uses TRBV10-3 with TRBJ2-2; TRBD2 is a possible D gene (5 bases). This CDR3 is 14 amino acids long. From germline, CDR1 is ENHRY and CDR2 SYGVKD. DNA for the CDR3: TGTGCCATAGCCGGGCCCACGGTCTTTGGGGAGCTGTTTTTC. It yields the protein CAIAGPTVFGELFF.

Notes on this clonotype: The junction departs from germline at one end; a sequencing error may be responsible. V usage is TRBV3-1 and J usage is TRBJ2-6, with D perhaps TRBD1 (5 bases). Germline CDR1 is LGHDT and CDR2 is YNNKEL (reference sequence). The length of the CDR3 is 17 residues. The CDR3 region is CASCQIPSRSGANGLTF. CDR3 DNA sequence: TGTGCCTCCTGCCAAATACCATCCCGCTCTGGGGCCAACGGCCTGACTTTC.

V and J are TRBV20-1 and TRBJ2-4, with 8 bases lining up with TRBD2. Trimming took 4 bases from V and 1 from J; bases not matched to a gene: 9. This CDR3 spans 16 amino acids. Germline V gene data show CDR1 as DFQATT and CDR2 as SNEGSKA (reference sequence). Here the CDR3 reads CSAITSGSVAKNIQYF. CDR3 in DNA: TGCAGTGCTATTACCAGCGGGAGTGTCGCCAAAAACATTCAGTACTTC.

The chain links TRBV12-3 or TRBV12-4 to TRBJ2-5; maybe TRBD2 (6 bases). The CDR3 has 13 amino acids. V dropped 4 bases and J dropped 4 bases, with 10 bases sitting between them. CDR3 sequence (DNA): TGTGCCAGCAGTTATCAGGGAGGAGAGACCCAGTACTTC. It encodes CASSYQGGETQYF.

The CDR3 DNA follows: TGCAGCACCGACGGGACAGACCGAGAGACCCAGTACTTC. As protein: CSTDGTDRETQYF. The chain has TRBV29-1 and TRBJ2-5; 7 positions agree with TRBD1. Germline V gene lookup returns CDR1 SQVTM and CDR2 ANQGSEA. The V and J ends lost 8 bases and 4 bases, in that order; junction bases with no gene match: 10. The CDR3 runs 13 residues.

Many counts were recorded for this clonotype. The chain couples TRBV29-1 to TRBJ1-1, with unresolved D. Germline-derived CDR1 and CDR2 are SQVTM and ANQGSEA. The CDR3 has 10 residues. Trimming cost V 5 bases and J 1 base, with 2 bases left between them. The CDR3 nucleotides are TGCAGCGTTTCGAACACTGAAGCTTTCTTT. Its protein product is CSVSNTEAFF. Based on the CDR3 plus reference TRBV29-1 and TRBJ1-1, the full variable domain is SAVISQKPSRDICQRGTSLTIQCQVDSQVTMMFWYRQQPGQSLTLIATANQGSEATYESGFVIDKFPISRPNLTFSTLTVSNMSPEDSSIYLCSVSNTEAFFGQGTRLTVV.

This clonotype was seen repeatedly, ten times or more. The V call is TRBV5-1, the J call TRBJ2-1, with 7 bases matching TRBD2. CDR3 size: 15 residues. V shed 5 bases, J shed 1 base, and the junction held 6 bases outside the gene matches. Germline CDR1 SGHRS, CDR2 YFSETQ. The CDR3 reads CASSFLGRSYNEQFF. The CDR3 bases are TGCGCCAGCAGTTTTCTCGGGAGGTCCTACAATGAGCAGTTCTTC.

This clonotype was recorded many times. The J gene is TRBJ2-1, the V gene TRBV28; D is tentatively TRBD1 or TRBD2 (6 bases each). V was trimmed by 4 bases and J by 0 bases, leaving 13 bases between them. Germline CDR1 reads MDHEN; CDR2 reads SYDVKM. The CDR3 runs to 16 residues. The CDR3 reads CASSSPGAHSYNEQFF. In DNA form, the CDR3 reads TGTGCCAGCAGTTCCCCGGGGGCCCACTCCTACAATGAGCAGTTCTTC.

This clonotype was seen many times. The V gene is TRBV7-3, the J gene TRBJ1-6, with a tentative D call TRBD1 (6 bases). Trimming left V 2 bases short and J 10 bases short, with 15 bases between. Germline CDR1 SGHTA, CDR2 FQGTGA. This CDR3 has 15 amino acids. The CDR3 loop is CASSLQGRGESPLHF. The CDR3 DNA sequence: TGTGCCAGCAGCTTACAGGGCAGGGGAGAATCACCCCTCCACTTT.

This clonotype showed up many times. V gene TRBV28 combines with J gene TRBJ2-5; a possible D gene is TRBD1 (8 bases). Trimming removed 5 bases from V and 7 bases from J, with 23 bases in between. The CDR3 covers 16 residues. CDR1 and CDR2 (germline): MDHEN, SYDVKM. The CDR3 sequence is CASSRTRTGTKGTQYF. For the CDR3, the DNA is TGTGCCAGCAGTCGAACCCGGACAGGGACTAAGGGGACCCAGTACTTC.

The rearrangement joins TRBV13 to TRBJ2-7; D unclear. From germline, CDR1 is PRHDT and CDR2 FYEKMQ (reference sequence). CDR3 length: 14 residues. Trimming shortened V by 8 bases and J by 4 bases, and 18 bases separated the two germline ends. The CDR3 DNA is TGTGCCAGCGGCCCGGGCGCACTGCCGTACGAGCAGTACTTC. Translation gives CASGPGALPYEQYF.

This chain connects TRBV2 to TRBJ1-1, with D perhaps TRBD1 (5 bases). V lost 2 bases, J lost 3 bases, and 16 bases lay in between. The CDR3 contains 16 residues. Germline CDR1 SNHLY, CDR2 FYNNEI. The CDR3 here is CASSELLVGRDTEAFF. For the CDR3, the DNA is TGTGCCAGCAGTGAACTTCTTGTGGGGCGAGACACTGAAGCTTTCTTT.

This chain connects TRBV18 to TRBJ1-5, with D possibly matching TRBD1 (5 bases). V was clipped by 6 bases and J by 3 bases, with 15 bases between them. This CDR3 has 15 amino acids. The germline CDR1 and CDR2 sequences are KGHSH and LQKENI. DNA for the CDR3: TGTGCCAGCTCCCCATTGACAGCATTCAATCAGCCCCAGCATTTT. This gives the protein CASSPLTAFNQPQHF.

This clonotype has ten or more counts. The rearrangement uses TRBV27 and TRBJ2-1; 9 nucleotides match TRBD2. Trimming removed 7 bases from V and 0 bases from J; junction bases left unmatched: 19. The CDR3 loop spans 20 amino acids. CDR1 and CDR2 (germline): MNHEY, SMNVEV (reference sequence). DNA of the CDR3: TGTGCCAGCACTCTGCCCGGACAGGAGACTAGCGGAGTCTCCTACAATGAGCAGTTCTTC. Its translation is CASTLPGQETSGVSYNEQFF.

V is TRBV12-3 or TRBV12-4 and J is TRBJ1-6; D remains unclear. With 3 bases removed from V and 0 bases from J, the gap between germline ends came to 6 bases. The CDR3 length is 15 residues. For the CDR3, the DNA is TGTGCCAGCAGTTTGCGGGGCTCCTATAATTCACCCCTCCACTTT. Translation: CASSLRGSYNSPLHF.

There are many counts of this clonotype. V usage is TRBV5-8 and J usage is TRBJ1-1; D unclear. The CDR3 consists of 15 residues. Between the trimmed V and J ends, which lost 0 bases and 3 bases, there was a span of 12 bases. Per the germline V gene, CDR1 is SGHTS and CDR2 is YDEGEE. The CDR3 region is CASSLALVHDTEAFF. CDR3 DNA: TGTGCCAGCAGCTTGGCCTTGGTGCACGACACTGAAGCTTTCTTT.

This clonotype was counted at least ten times. This chain uses TRBV5-1 with TRBJ1-1; D is unclear. V was pared by 4 bases and J by 1 base, with 5 bases between. This CDR3 comprises 12 residues. Germline values: CDR1 SGHRS, CDR2 YFSETQ. DNA for the CDR3: TGCGCCAGCAGCGGGAGGAACACTGAAGCTTTCTTT. Amino acids: CASSGRNTEAFF.

This clonotype was seen a few times. This chain uses TRBV7-2 with TRBJ2-3, with D unclear. Germline lookup yields CDR1 SGHTA and CDR2 FQGNSA. V lost 4 bases and J lost 2, with 10 bases in between. This CDR3 spans 14 amino acids. The CDR3 nucleotides are TGTGCCAGCAGCTCCTTCGTCTCCACAGATACGCAGTATTTT. This encodes CASSSFVSTDTQYF.

This clonotype was seen at least ten times. The chain couples TRBV5-1 to TRBJ2-3; 12 nucleotides agree with TRBD1. With V trimmed by 4 bases and J by 2 bases, 8 bases remained unmatched. Germline loops: CDR1 SGHRS, CDR2 YFSETQ. The CDR3 runs to 17 residues. In nucleotides, the CDR3 is TGCGCCAGCAGCAGATCCGGGACAGGGGGCTTCACAGATACGCAGTATTTT. Translating it yields CASSRSGTGGFTDTQYF.

This clonotype was picked up many times. V and J are TRBV7-2 and TRBJ2-1, with D tentatively TRBD1 (6 bases). This CDR3 has 15 amino acids. The germline V gene encodes CDR1 SGHTA and CDR2 FQGNSA. Trimming removed 1 base at V and 2 bases at J, with 9 bases between. DNA for the CDR3: TGTGCCAGCAGCTTAGTCGGGACAACCTACAATGAGCAGTTCTTC. This encodes CASSLVGTTYNEQFF.

With respect to this clonotype: At one of its ends the junction is not consistent with the germline gene, which may arise from a read error. The V gene is TRBV6-6, the J gene TRBJ2-7; no reliable D call. The CDR3 runs to 13 residues. Germline-derived CDR1 and CDR2 are MNHNY and SVGAGI (reference sequence). The CDR3 loop reads CASSSTNSYQQYF. The CDR3 coding sequence is TGTGCCAGCAGTTCGACGAACTCCTACCAGCAGTACTTC.

This clonotype was counted a few times. The chain carries TRBV6-4 and TRBJ1-1; a weak D match, TRBD1 (5 bases). The CDR3 covers 18 residues. Per the germline V gene, CDR1 is MRHNA and CDR2 is SNTAGT. Trimming stripped 5 bases from V and 1 base from J, with 23 bases between. The CDR3, as DNA: TGTGCCAGCAGTCTGTCAGGGAGGAGGAGGAAGGAGAACACTGAAGCTTTCTTT. Translated, it gives CASSLSGRRRKENTEAFF.

V gene TRBV7-2 combines with J gene TRBJ1-3; D is undetermined. Germline lookup yields CDR1 SGHTA and CDR2 FQGNSA. CDR3 length: 17 residues. The V gene lost 1 base and the J gene lost 6 bases, with 19 bases spanning the gap. The CDR3 region is CASSLVGFPGGVNTIYF. In DNA, the CDR3 is TGTGCCAGCAGCTTAGTAGGTTTCCCGGGAGGTGTAAACACCATATATTTT. The whole variable domain, filled in from reference TRBV7-2 and TRBJ1-3, reads GAGVSQSPSNKVTEKGKDVELRCDPISGHTALYWYRQSLGQGLEFLIYFQGNSAPDKSGLPSDRFSAERTGGSVSTLTIQRTQQEDSAVYLCASSLVGFPGGVNTIYFGEGSWLTVV.

This clonotype was found a few times. The chain couples TRBV12-3 or TRBV12-4 to TRBJ2-2; D call uncertain. The CDR3 is made up of 13 amino acids. V lost 8 bases and J lost 9, with 16 bases in between. The CDR3 sequence is CASRYGVDWELFF. Written as DNA, the CDR3 is TGTGCCAGCCGGTACGGTGTCGATTGGGAGCTGTTTTTT.

This clonotype was recorded many times. The CDR3 sequence is CASSEGQAGKETQYF. DNA for the CDR3: TGCGCCAGCAGCGAGGGACAGGCGGGGAAAGAGACCCAGTACTTC. This rearrangement joins TRBV5-1 to TRBJ2-5; 8 nucleotides match TRBD1. V trimming: 4 bases; J trimming: 3 bases; junction bases outside the gene matches: 8. Germline V gene sequence: CDR1 SGHRS, CDR2 YFSETQ. The CDR3 totals 15 residues.